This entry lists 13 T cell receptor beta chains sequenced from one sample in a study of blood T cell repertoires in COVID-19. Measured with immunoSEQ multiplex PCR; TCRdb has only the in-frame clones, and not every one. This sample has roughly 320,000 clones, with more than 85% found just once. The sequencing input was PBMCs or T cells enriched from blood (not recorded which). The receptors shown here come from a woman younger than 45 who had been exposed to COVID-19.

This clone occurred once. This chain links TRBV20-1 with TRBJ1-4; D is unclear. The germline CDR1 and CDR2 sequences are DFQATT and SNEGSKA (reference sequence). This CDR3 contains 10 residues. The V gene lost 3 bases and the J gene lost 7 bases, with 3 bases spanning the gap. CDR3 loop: CSARAEKLFF. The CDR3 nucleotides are TGCAGTGCTAGGGCTGAAAAACTGTTTTTT.

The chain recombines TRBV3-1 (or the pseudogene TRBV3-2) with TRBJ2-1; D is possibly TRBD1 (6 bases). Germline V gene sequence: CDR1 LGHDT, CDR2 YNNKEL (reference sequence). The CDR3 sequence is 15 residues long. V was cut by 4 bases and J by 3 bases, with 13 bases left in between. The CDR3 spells CASSRQTGFYNEQFF. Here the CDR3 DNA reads TGTGCCAGCAGCCGACAAACAGGGTTCTACAATGAGCAGTTCTTC.

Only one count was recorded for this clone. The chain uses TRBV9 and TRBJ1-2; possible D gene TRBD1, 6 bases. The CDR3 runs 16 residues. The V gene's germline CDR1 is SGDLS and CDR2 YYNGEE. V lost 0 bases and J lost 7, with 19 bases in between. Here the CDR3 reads CASSVAGFPGARGYTF. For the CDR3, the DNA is TGTGCCAGCAGCGTAGCGGGGTTTCCAGGGGCGCGTGGCTACACCTTC.

In DNA, the CDR3 is TGTGCCACCCGGGGGGTTGGAGAGACCCAGTACTTC. Translation: CATRGVGETQYF. The rearrangement uses TRBV24-1 and TRBJ2-5; 7 bases fit TRBD2. J gave up 4 bases and V 9 bases, and 4 bases lay outside the gene matches. This CDR3 has 12 amino acids. Germline assignment: CDR1 KGHDR and CDR2 SFDVKD.

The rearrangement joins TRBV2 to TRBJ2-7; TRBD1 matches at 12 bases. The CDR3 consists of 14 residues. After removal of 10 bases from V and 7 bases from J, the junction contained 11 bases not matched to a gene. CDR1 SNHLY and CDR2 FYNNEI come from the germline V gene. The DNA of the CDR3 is TGTGCCACCCTTATGGGACAGGGGGCCTGGGAGCAGTACTTC. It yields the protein CATLMGQGAWEQYF.

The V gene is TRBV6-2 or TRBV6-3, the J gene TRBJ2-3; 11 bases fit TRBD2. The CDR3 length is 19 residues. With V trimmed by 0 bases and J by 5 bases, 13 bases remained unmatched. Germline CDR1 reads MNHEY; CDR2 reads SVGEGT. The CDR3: CASSYSTTALAGGLDTQYF. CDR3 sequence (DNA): TGTGCCAGCAGTTACTCCACGACCGCTCTAGCGGGGGGACTAGATACGCAGTATTTT.

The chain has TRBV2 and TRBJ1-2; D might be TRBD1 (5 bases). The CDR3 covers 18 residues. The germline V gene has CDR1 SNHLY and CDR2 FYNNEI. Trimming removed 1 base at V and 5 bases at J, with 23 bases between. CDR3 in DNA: TGTGCCAGCAGTGAAGACAGGTGGGCAACCCCAGAAAGATATGGCTACACCTTC. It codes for CASSEDRWATPERYGYTF.

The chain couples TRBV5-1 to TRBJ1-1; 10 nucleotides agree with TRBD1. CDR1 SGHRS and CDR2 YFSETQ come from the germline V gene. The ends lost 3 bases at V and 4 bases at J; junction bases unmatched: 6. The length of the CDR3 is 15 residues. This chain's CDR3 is CASSSLGDRGTEAFF. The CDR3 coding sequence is TGCGCCAGCAGCTCACTGGGGGACAGGGGCACTGAAGCTTTCTTT.

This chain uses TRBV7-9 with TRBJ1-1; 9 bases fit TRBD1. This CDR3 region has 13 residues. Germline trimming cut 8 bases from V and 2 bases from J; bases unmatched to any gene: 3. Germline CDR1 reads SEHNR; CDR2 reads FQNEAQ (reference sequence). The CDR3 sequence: CASGGQGNTEAFF. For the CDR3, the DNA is TGTGCCAGCGGGGGACAGGGTAACACTGAAGCTTTCTTT. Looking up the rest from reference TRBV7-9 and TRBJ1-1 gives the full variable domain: DTGVSQNPRHKITKRGQNVTFRCDPISEHNRLYWYRQTLGQGPEFLTYFQNEAQLEKSRLLSDRFSAERPKGSFSTLEIQRTEQGDSAMYLCASGGQGNTEAFFGQGTRLTVV.

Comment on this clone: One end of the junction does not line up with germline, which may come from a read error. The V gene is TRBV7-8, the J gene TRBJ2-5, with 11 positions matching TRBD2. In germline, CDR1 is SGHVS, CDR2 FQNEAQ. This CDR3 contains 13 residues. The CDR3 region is CASSLAGGETQYF. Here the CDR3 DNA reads TGTGCCAGCAGCCTAGCGGGGGGAGAGACCCAGTACTTC. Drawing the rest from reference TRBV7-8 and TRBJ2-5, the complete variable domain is GAGVSQSPRYKVAKRGQDVALRCDPISGHVSLFWYQQALGQGPEFLTYFQNEAQLDKSGLPSDRFFAERPEGSVSTLKIQRTQQEDSAVYLCASSLAGGETQYFGPGTRLLVL.

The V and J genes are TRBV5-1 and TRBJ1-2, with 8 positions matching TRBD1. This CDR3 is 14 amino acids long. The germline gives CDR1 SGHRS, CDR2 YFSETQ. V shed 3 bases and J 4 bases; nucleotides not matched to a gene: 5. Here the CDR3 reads CASSWDRSLYGYTF. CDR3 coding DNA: TGCGCCAGCAGCTGGGACAGGTCCCTCTATGGCTACACCTTC.

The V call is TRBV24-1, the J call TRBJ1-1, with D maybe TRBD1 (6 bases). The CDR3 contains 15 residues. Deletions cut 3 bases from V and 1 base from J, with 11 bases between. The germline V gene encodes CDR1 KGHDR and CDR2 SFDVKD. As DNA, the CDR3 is TGTGCCACCAGTGATCAGGGGCTCGGGAACACTGAAGCTTTCTTT. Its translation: CATSDQGLGNTEAFF.

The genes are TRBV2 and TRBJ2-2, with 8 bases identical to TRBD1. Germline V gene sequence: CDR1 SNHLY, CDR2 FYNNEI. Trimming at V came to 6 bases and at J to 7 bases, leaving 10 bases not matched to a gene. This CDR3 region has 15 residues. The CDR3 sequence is CASRLAGGFGGELFF. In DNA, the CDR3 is TGTGCCAGCAGATTGGCAGGGGGCTTTGGCGGGGAGCTGTTTTTT.